The rows below give T cell receptor beta chains drawn from one sample of a study of blood T cell repertoires in COVID-19. Clones were read by immunoSEQ multiplex PCR, and TCRdb kept only the in-frame ones, dropping some. The table includes 99,000 or so clones, about 80% detected once. Sequenced input: peripheral blood. The source is a man in his sixties with acute or convalescent COVID-19. The CDR3 runs from the conserved cysteine through the conserved F or W. D genes are given only for firm matches. Part of the rows lack a size; the others show once, few, many or a class for expanded clones.

>NA|TRBJ2-1|TRBD2|TRBV24-1
CATSENWGSGTTDNEQFF
TGTGCCACCAGTGAAAATTGGGGTTCCGGGACTACAGACAATGAGCAGTTCTTC
>NA|TRBJ1-1|NA|TRBV2
CASSGASEAFF
TGTGCCAGCAGTGGGGCCAGTGAAGCTTTCTTT
>NA|TRBJ1-4|TRBD1|TRBV7-2
CASSRIQGLGEKLFF
TGTGCCAGCAGCAGAATACAGGGGTTAGGCGAAAAACTGTTTTTT
>NA|TRBJ2-2|TRBD2|TRBV5-1
CASSLVGRADTGELFF
TGCGCCAGCAGCTTGGTCGGGAGGGCCGACACCGGGGAGCTGTTTTTT
>NA|TRBJ1-1|NA|TRBV28
CASSPADSTVNTEAFF
TGTGCCAGCAGTCCAGCGGATTCGACTGTGAACACTGAAGCTTTCTTT
>once|TRBJ2-1|NA|TRBV28
CASSTRVPYNEQFF
TGTGCCAGCAGTACGCGCGTCCCCTACAATGAGCAGTTCTTC
>NA|TRBJ2-2|NA|TRBV5-5
CASSLVAVNTGELFF
TGTGCCAGCAGCTTGGTAGCGGTGAACACCGGGGAGCTGTTTTTT
>few|TRBJ2-1|NA|TRBV9
CASSVTSSYNEQFF
TGTGCCAGCAGCGTAACCAGCTCCTACAATGAGCAGTTCTTC
>once|TRBJ2-3|NA|TRBV24-1
CATSEDRSTDTQYF
TGTGCCACCAGTGAGGACAGAAGCACAGATACGCAGTATTTT
>few|TRBJ1-5|NA|TRBV2
CASRSGVRGSQHF
TGTGCCAGCAGGTCCGGGGTGAGAGGGTCCCAGCATTTT
>once|TRBJ1-1|NA|TRBV5-6
CASSLTSGPGVTEAFF
TGTGCCAGCAGCTTGACCTCGGGGCCGGGGGTGACTGAAGCTTTCTTT
>NA|TRBJ2-5|TRBD1|TRBV2
CASSVPGTGGDSWQETQYF
TGTGCCAGCAGTGTTCCCGGGACAGGGGGCGATTCATGGCAAGAGACCCAGTACTTC
>NA|TRBJ2-5|NA|TRBV7-8
CASSLVSETQYF
TGTGCCAGCAGCTTAGTTTCGGAGACCCAGTACTTC
>few|TRBJ1-1|TRBD1|TRBV19
CASSPWGQGRNFEAFF
TGTGCCAGTAGTCCCTGGGGACAGGGAAGAAATTTTGAAGCTTTCTTT
>NA|TRBJ2-2|NA|TRBV30
CAWSRGNTGELFF
TGTGCCTGGAGTCGAGGGAACACCGGGGAGCTGTTTTTT
>NA|TRBJ2-4|NA|TRBV5-4
CASSLGGSIAKNIQYF
TGTGCCAGCAGCTTGGGCGGCAGCATAGCCAAAAACATTCAGTACTTC
>NA|TRBJ2-1|TRBD2|TRBV10-3
CAIKPSGTTRYNEQFF
TGTGCCATCAAACCCTCCGGGACTACCCGATACAATGAGCAGTTCTTC